The 14 T cell receptor beta chains below come from one sample, sequenced in a study of a mutant IDH1 vaccine in newly diagnosed glioma. Sequenced by immunoSEQ multiplex PCR; TCRdb stores in-frame clones only, minus some. The table has 70,000 to 100,000 clones, 82% seen once. Time point here: baseline, week 1 (first vaccination visit). Noted treatment: pre-vaccination baseline after standard-of-care therapy. This specimen consisted of PBMCs, obtained from a glioma patient treated with radiotherapy, temozolomide or both. Receptors were obtained from a man aged 35 to 55 with glioma. Some clones in this sample may be carry-over from other donors' samples.

The chain links TRBV30 to TRBJ1-2; D perhaps matches TRBD1 (5 bases). Germline values: CDR1 GTSNPN, CDR2 SVGIG (reference sequence). Deletions cut 4 bases from V and 2 bases from J, with 14 bases between. This CDR3 is 14 amino acids long. CDR3 in DNA: TGTGCCTGGAACCCCGGGACGGGAAACTATGGCTACACCTTC. Its protein product is CAWNPGTGNYGYTF. Drawing the rest from reference TRBV30 and TRBJ1-2, the complete variable domain is SQTIHQWPATLVQPVGSPLSLECTVEGTSNPNLYWYRQAAGRGLQLLFYSVGIGQISSEVPQNLSASRPQDRQFILSSKKLLLSDSGFYLCAWNPGTGNYGYTFGSGTRLTVV.

The chain employs TRBV29-1 and TRBJ1-3; maybe TRBD1 (5 bases). The CDR3 has 12 residues. From germline, CDR1 is SQVTM and CDR2 ANQGSEA. Trimming cost V 7 bases and J 3 bases, with 10 bases left between them. The CDR3 sequence is CSAAGLGNTIYF. Here the CDR3 DNA reads TGCAGCGCAGCGGGGCTTGGAAACACCATATATTTT.

This clone came up a few times. The chain uses TRBV5-4 and TRBJ1-2, with TRBD1 identical over 9 bases. CDR1 is SGHNT, CDR2 YYREEE, per germline (reference sequence). Trimming at V came to 3 bases and at J to 7 bases, leaving 4 bases not matched to a gene. The CDR3 is made up of 13 amino acids. In DNA form, the CDR3 reads TGTGCCAGCAGCTACCGGGACAGGGCTGGCTACACCTTC. This encodes CASSYRDRAGYTF.

This clone occurred once. The chain links TRBV19 to TRBJ2-7, with TRBD1 matching 10 bases. The V and J ends lost 6 bases and 6 bases, in that order; junction bases with no gene match: 8. Per the germline V gene, CDR1 is LNHDA and CDR2 is SQIVND (reference sequence). This CDR3 contains 14 residues. CDR3 bases: TGTGCCAGTAGACGGGACAGGGGTTACTCCGAGCAGTACTTC. Amino acids: CASRRDRGYSEQYF.

The genes are TRBV7-9 and TRBJ1-2; D unresolved. Germline CDR1 and CDR2: SEHNR and FQNEAQ (reference sequence). V lost 1 base, J lost 2 bases, and 11 bases lay in between. The CDR3 totals 15 residues. For the CDR3, the DNA is TGTGCCAGCAGCTTAGACAGAACAGCGAACTATGGCTACACCTTC. It yields the protein CASSLDRTANYGYTF.

By sample fraction, this clone is large. The chain links TRBV10-1 to TRBJ1-4, with D unresolved. The CDR3 loop spans 15 amino acids. V was clipped by 2 bases and J by 4 bases, with 11 bases between them. Germline assignment: CDR1 WNHNN and CDR2 SYGVQD (reference sequence). CDR3 in amino acids: CASSEGQENNEKLFF. In DNA, the CDR3 is TGCGCCAGCAGTGAGGGTCAAGAGAATAATGAAAAACTGTTTTTT.

This rearrangement joins TRBV5-6 to TRBJ2-1; the D call may be TRBD1 or TRBD2 (5 bases each). The ends were cut back, 2 bases at V and 0 bases at J, with 9 bases in the middle. Germline CDR1 and CDR2: SGHDT and YYEEEE. This CDR3 comprises 15 residues. The CDR3 nucleotides are TGTGCCAGCAGCTTTGAGGGGAGCTCCTACAATGAGCAGTTCTTC. Translating it yields CASSFEGSSYNEQFF.

The chain employs TRBV12-5 and TRBJ2-6; tentative D call: TRBD2 (7 bases). V dropped 1 base and J dropped 0 bases, with 25 bases sitting between them. CDR1 LGHNT and CDR2 FRNRAP come from the germline V gene. The CDR3 consists of 22 residues. The CDR3 nucleotides are TGTGCTAGTGGTTTGGCCCTCGGGGGGCTGGCGGGGGTCTACTCTGGGGCCAACGTCCTGACTTTC. This codes for CASGLALGGLAGVYSGANVLTF.

This chain links TRBV4-1 with TRBJ1-5; no definite D call. Trimming cost V 1 base and J 6 bases, with 10 bases left between them. CDR1 and CDR2 (germline): MGHRA, YSYEKL. The CDR3 runs 14 residues. The CDR3 region is CASSQGSLRQPQHF. The CDR3 DNA follows: TGCGCCAGCAGCCAAGGATCGCTGCGTCAGCCCCAGCATTTT.

CDR3 sequence (DNA): TGTGCCAGCAGTTACTCGAAGGCAGGGTTTAAGTACGAGCAGTACTTC. Protein: CASSYSKAGFKYEQYF. V usage is TRBV6-5 and J usage is TRBJ2-7, with a weak D call TRBD1 (5 bases). CDR1 is MNHEY, CDR2 SVGAGI, per germline. There are 16 residues in the CDR3. V lost 0 bases and J lost 4, with 16 bases in between.

The chain combines TRBV9 with TRBJ1-6; D gene uncertain. Trimming cost V 0 bases and J 7 bases, with 11 bases left between them. The germline V gene has CDR1 SGDLS and CDR2 YYNGEE. The CDR3 has 15 residues. The CDR3 sequence: CASSVDRGSNSPLHF. CDR3 nucleotide sequence: TGTGCCAGCAGCGTAGATCGAGGGAGCAATTCACCCCTCCACTTT.

V is TRBV6-4 and J is TRBJ2-3; 8 bases are shared with TRBD2. J was trimmed by 4 bases and V by 3 bases; bases with no gene match: 6. CDR3 length equals 15 residues. Germline loops: CDR1 MRHNA, CDR2 SNTAGT. The CDR3 region is CASSEEGLAADTQYF. The CDR3 nucleotides read TGTGCCAGCAGTGAGGAAGGACTAGCCGCAGATACGCAGTATTTT.

The chain carries TRBV5-4 and TRBJ2-5; 7 bases agree with TRBD2. The CDR3 is 14 amino acids. Germline CDR1 SGHNT, CDR2 YYREEE (reference sequence). With 0 bases clipped from V and 5 bases from J, the junction kept 4 bases outside the gene matches. CDR3 sequence reads: CASSLASSGETQYF. Written as DNA, the CDR3 is TGTGCCAGCAGCTTGGCGTCTAGCGGCGAGACCCAGTACTTC.

The chain combines TRBV27 with TRBJ2-3; no clear D. The V end lost 7 bases, the J end lost 0 bases, and 17 bases lay between the germline ends. Per germline, CDR1 MNHEY and CDR2 SMNVEV (reference sequence). The CDR3 runs 16 residues. The CDR3 loop is CASTPLAGPSTDTQYF. CDR3 nucleotide sequence: TGTGCCAGCACCCCCCTGGCTGGACCGAGCACAGATACGCAGTATTTT.